Shown below are 29 T cell receptor beta chains from a single sample sequenced in a study of shared clonotypes between healthy human individuals. Profiled with immunoSEQ multiplex PCR; TCRdb holds only in-frame clones, not every one. The top ten clones hold around 50% of a sample with about 79,000 clones, 60% to 80% of them seen once. Sequencing was carried out using memory CD8+ T cells sorted from blood. Subset specified: CD45RO+ cells pooled with CCR7-negative TemRA cells. Source of these receptors: a man aged 25 to 40 in good health.

The rearrangement uses TRBV29-1 and TRBJ2-3; a weak D match, TRBD2 (6 bases). The CDR3 extends over 13 amino acids. Per the germline V gene, CDR1 is SQVTM and CDR2 is ANQGSEA. V shed 4 bases and J shed 2 bases, with 10 bases lying between them. CDR3 DNA sequence: TGCAGCGTTGGGGGGACTCACACAGATACGCAGTATTTT. Translated: CSVGGTHTDTQYF.

The J gene is TRBJ2-7, the V gene TRBV4-1, with D perhaps TRBD1 (5 bases). CDR3 length: 13 residues. The ends were cut back, 5 bases at V and 2 bases at J, with 10 bases in the middle. Germline values: CDR1 MGHRA, CDR2 YSYEKL. The CDR3 loop is CASSTEQAYEQYF. The CDR3 DNA sequence: TGCGCCAGCAGCACAGAACAGGCCTACGAGCAGTACTTC.

The V gene is TRBV11-2, the J gene TRBJ2-1; no clear D. The CDR3 is 14 residues long. Trimming pared 3 bases from V and 0 bases from J, leaving 6 bases between. Germline V gene lookup returns CDR1 SGHAT and CDR2 FQNNGV. CDR3 DNA sequence: TGTGCCAGCAGCTTCCAGAGCTCCTACAATGAGCAGTTCTTC. Amino acids: CASSFQSSYNEQFF.

This chain joins TRBV12-2 and TRBJ2-5; TRBD2, as called in the table, went unchecked against the DNA. TRBV12-2 is termed a pseudogene. The CDR3 contains 18 residues. The CDR3 region has the DNA TGTGCAAGTCGCTCAATTGGACCAGTCGACACGGGGGAAGAGACCCAGTACTTC. It specifies CASRSIGPVDTGEETQYF.

This clone was counted only a few times. Written as DNA, the CDR3 is TGCAGCACTGACAGTTGGGGGCTGAATGAGCAGTTCTTC. Encoded protein: CSTDSWGLNEQFF. The V and J genes are TRBV29-1 and TRBJ2-1; TRBD1 might be the D (6 bases). V dropped 8 bases and J dropped 7 bases, with 18 bases sitting between them. The CDR3 is 13 residues long. The germline CDR1 and CDR2 sequences are SQVTM and ANQGSEA.

V and J are TRBV18 and TRBJ2-7; no clear D. The V gene lost 6 bases and the J gene lost 0 bases, with 3 bases spanning the gap. Per germline, CDR1 KGHSH and CDR2 LQKENI. This CDR3 has 11 residues. CDR3 bases: TGTGCCAGCTCGAGCTCCTACGAGCAGTACTTC. Encoded protein: CASSSSYEQYF.

The V and J genes are TRBV9 and TRBJ2-7, with D possibly being TRBD2 (7 bases). Trimming removed 7 bases at V and 6 bases at J, with 23 bases between. Germline V CDR1 and CDR2: SGDLS, YYNGEE. This CDR3 region has 15 residues. The CDR3 region is CASGGGGGSYGEQYF. The CDR3 nucleotides read TGTGCCAGCGGAGGAGGGGGGGGCTCGTACGGCGAGCAGTACTTC.

The V and J genes are TRBV27 and TRBJ2-3; the match to TRBD2 covers 13 bases. This CDR3 contains 14 residues. J was trimmed by 11 bases and V by 4 bases; bases with no gene match: 6. Germline CDR1 reads MNHEY; CDR2 reads SMNVEV (reference sequence). The CDR3 DNA sequence: TGTGCCAGCAGTTCCGGGACTAGCGGGATCGAGCAGTATTTT. Its translation is CASSSGTSGIEQYF.

Notes on this clone: Other DNA sequences within the sample encode an identical CDR3. This chain joins TRBV27 and TRBJ2-2; no firm D call. The germline CDR1 and CDR2 sequences are MNHEY and SMNVEV (reference sequence). The CDR3 is 13 amino acids. V dropped 5 bases and J dropped 3 bases, with 7 bases sitting between them. The CDR3 DNA reads as TGTGCCAGCAGTCCCGTTGACACCGGGGAGCTGTTTTTT. It is translated as CASSPVDTGELFF.

The chain employs TRBV2 and TRBJ2-4; 11 bases agree with TRBD2. CDR3 length equals 17 residues. The germline V gene has CDR1 SNHLY and CDR2 FYNNEI. The V gene end was trimmed by 4 bases and the J gene end by 3 bases; junction bases not matched to a gene: 8. The CDR3 protein is CASSARVAGGGKNIQYF. The CDR3 region has the DNA TGTGCCAGCAGTGCCCGGGTAGCGGGAGGGGGCAAAAACATTCAGTACTTC.

V gene TRBV7-9 combines with J gene TRBJ2-6; D not certain. The V and J ends lost 8 bases and 0 bases respectively, with 5 bases between them. The CDR3 length is 13 residues. The V gene's germline CDR1 is SEHNR and CDR2 FQNEAQ (reference sequence). The CDR3 DNA follows: TGTGCCAGCGGTTCCTCTGGGGCCAACGTCCTGACTTTC. Protein sequence: CASGSSGANVLTF.

This rearrangement joins TRBV18 to TRBJ2-7, with TRBD1 matching 7 bases. The CDR3 has 13 amino acids. Germline V gene lookup returns CDR1 KGHSH and CDR2 LQKENI. The V gene end was trimmed by 3 bases and the J gene end by 3 bases; junction bases not matched to a gene: 2. CDR3 nucleotide sequence: TGTGCCAGCTCACCCCGGGACAGCTACGAGCAGTACTTC. This codes for CASSPRDSYEQYF.

The sample holds many counts of this clone. The chain has TRBV25-1 and TRBJ2-2, with TRBD1 matching 7 bases. CDR1 is MGHDK, CDR2 SYGVNS, per germline. Trimming at V came to 6 bases and at J to 5 bases, leaving 6 bases not matched to a gene. This CDR3 spans 14 amino acids. This CDR3 reads CASRDRESTGELFF. In DNA, the CDR3 is TGTGCCAGCAGAGACAGGGAATCGACCGGGGAGCTGTTTTTT.

This chain joins TRBV7-3 and TRBJ2-3; perhaps TRBD2 as D (5 bases). CDR3 length equals 14 residues. V lost 2 bases and J 1 base, leaving 7 bases between the germline ends. Looked up from germline, CDR1 is SGHTA and CDR2 is FQGTGA. Here the CDR3 DNA reads TGTGCCAGCAGCTTACTGGGAGGCACAGATACGCAGTATTTT. The encoded protein is CASSLLGGTDTQYF.

This chain connects TRBV9 to TRBJ1-2; no firm D call. Per the germline V gene, CDR1 is SGDLS and CDR2 is YYNGEE. The V end lost 2 bases, the J end lost 5 bases, and 10 bases lay between the germline ends. This CDR3 comprises 13 residues. The CDR3 reads CASSVADAYGYTF. The CDR3 DNA reads TGTGCCAGCAGCGTCGCGGACGCTTATGGCTACACCTTC.

At least ten counts were recorded for this clone. In DNA form, the CDR3 reads TGTGCCAGCAGTTTTAGCGGACCTGAGGGCTACAATGAGCAGTTCTTC. Its protein is CASSFSGPEGYNEQFF. The J gene is TRBJ2-1, the V gene TRBV6-5; possible D gene TRBD2, 6 bases. Per the germline V gene, CDR1 is MNHEY and CDR2 is SVGAGI. The V end was cut by 4 bases, the J end by 3 bases, with 16 bases between. The CDR3 is 16 amino acids.

The gene calls are TRBV6-1 and TRBJ2-7; 7 positions agree with TRBD1. Germline loops: CDR1 MNHNS, CDR2 SASEGT. V lost 1 base and J lost 8; bases outside the gene matches: 8. The CDR3 length is 14 residues. The CDR3 region has the DNA TGTGCCAGCAGTGAAGGGGACAGCCCTCCGCAGCAGTACTTC. It yields the protein CASSEGDSPPQQYF.

This chain joins TRBV7-9 and TRBJ2-2; 7 nucleotides match TRBD2. Germline V gives CDR1 SEHNR, CDR2 FQNEAQ (reference sequence). The CDR3 is made up of 18 amino acids. Losses at the gene ends were 5 bases for V and 3 bases for J; bases not matched to a gene: 15. The CDR3 coding sequence is TGTGCCAGCAGCCCTGCTCGGGGCGGGAGTTCGTACACCGGGGAGCTGTTTTTT. This encodes CASSPARGGSSYTGELFF.

Only one count was recorded for this clone. The chain uses TRBV18 and TRBJ1-1, with a weak D call TRBD1 (5 bases). Germline V gene data show CDR1 as KGHSH and CDR2 as LQKENI. The CDR3 sequence is 15 residues long. V gave up 2 bases and J gave up 5 bases, with 15 bases separating them. The CDR3 bases are TGTGCCAGCTCACCATCGGAGGGGCTAGGAACTGAAGCTTTCTTT. This codes for CASSPSEGLGTEAFF.

This clone appeared many times. The CDR3 region has the DNA TGTGCCAGCAAATCCATTCAGCCCCAGCATTTT. Protein: CASKSIQPQHF. This sequence joins TRBV28 and TRBJ1-5, with D uncertain. The germline CDR1 and CDR2 sequences are MDHEN and SYDVKM. The CDR3 runs 11 residues. V shed 7 bases and J shed 6 bases, with 7 bases lying between them.

This clone was observed a few times. The gene calls are TRBV11-2 and TRBJ1-2; D is uncertain. CDR1 and CDR2 from the germline V gene are SGHAT and FQNNGV. Trimming took off 5 bases at V and 0 bases at J, with 4 bases between the two ends. This CDR3 contains 12 residues. In DNA form, the CDR3 reads TGTGCCAGCAGCCCAACTAACTATGGCTACACCTTC. Residues: CASSPTNYGYTF.

Only one count was recorded for this clone. The J gene is TRBJ2-7, the V gene TRBV5-1; 7 bases align to TRBD2. The germline V gene encodes CDR1 SGHRS and CDR2 YFSETQ. J gave up 0 bases and V 7 bases, and 7 bases lay outside the gene matches. The CDR3 spans 14 residues. CDR3 nucleotide sequence: TGCGCCAGCCGTTGGGGAGGGATCTCCTACGAGCAGTACTTC. This gives the protein CASRWGGISYEQYF.

The CDR3 region has the DNA TGTGCCAGCAGTGAAACGTACGAGCAGTACTTC. This sequence encodes CASSETYEQYF. The chain recombines TRBV2 with TRBJ2-7; D ambiguous. Looked up from germline, CDR1 is SNHLY and CDR2 is FYNNEI. The CDR3 length is 11 residues. Trimming stripped 2 bases from V and 4 bases from J, with 3 bases between.

V gene TRBV5-5 combines with J gene TRBJ2-7; 11 bases agree with TRBD2. The CDR3 totals 14 residues. The V and J ends lost 4 bases and 2 bases, in that order; junction bases with no gene match: 2. Germline V lookup: CDR1 SGHKS, CDR2 YYEKEE (reference sequence). In nucleotides, the CDR3 is TGTGCCAGCAGCATACTAGCGGGAGCCTACGAGCAGTACTTC. Protein product: CASSILAGAYEQYF.

This clone was observed at least ten times. V usage is TRBV6-1 and J usage is TRBJ2-7; D is possibly TRBD2 (5 bases). This CDR3 region has 15 residues. The germline V gene encodes CDR1 MNHNS and CDR2 SASEGT. Between the trimmed V and J ends, which lost 1 base and 4 bases, there was a span of 14 bases. CDR3 nucleotide sequence: TGTGCCAGCAGTGAAGAAGGTAGCGCCTCTTACGAGCAGTACTTC. Translation: CASSEEGSASYEQYF.

The chain is built from TRBV6-1 and TRBJ2-7; perhaps TRBD1 as D (6 bases). Germline CDR1 MNHNS, CDR2 SASEGT. With 7 bases removed from V and 0 bases from J, the gap between germline ends came to 13 bases. The CDR3 is 14 amino acids. In DNA, the CDR3 is TGTGCCAGCATAGAACAGGGATCCTCCTACGAGCAGTACTTC. Translated: CASIEQGSSYEQYF.

The V call is TRBV6-5, the J call TRBJ1-1; D uncertain. The V end lost 0 bases, the J end lost 7 bases, and 6 bases lay between the germline ends. CDR3 length: 12 amino acids. Germline CDR1 and CDR2: MNHEY and SVGAGI. This chain's CDR3 is CASSYSGLEAFF. Written as DNA, the CDR3 is TGTGCCAGCAGTTACTCAGGACTTGAAGCTTTCTTT.

This clone was recorded a few times. The chain is built from TRBV29-1 and TRBJ2-1, with D hard to call. Germline-derived CDR1 and CDR2 are SQVTM and ANQGSEA. Between the trimmed V and J ends, which lost 3 bases and 7 bases, there was a span of 13 bases. The CDR3 consists of 13 residues. CDR3 protein: CSVDLGSRNEQFF. The DNA of the CDR3 is TGCAGCGTTGATTTAGGCTCGAGGAATGAGCAGTTCTTC.

In nucleotides, the CDR3 is TGTGCCAGCAACAGAGACAATCAGCCCCAGCATTTT. It specifies CASNRDNQPQHF. The V gene is TRBV2, the J gene TRBJ1-5; D remains unclear. The CDR3 totals 12 residues. V gave up 7 bases and J gave up 3 bases, with 7 bases separating them. Germline V CDR1 and CDR2: SNHLY, FYNNEI.